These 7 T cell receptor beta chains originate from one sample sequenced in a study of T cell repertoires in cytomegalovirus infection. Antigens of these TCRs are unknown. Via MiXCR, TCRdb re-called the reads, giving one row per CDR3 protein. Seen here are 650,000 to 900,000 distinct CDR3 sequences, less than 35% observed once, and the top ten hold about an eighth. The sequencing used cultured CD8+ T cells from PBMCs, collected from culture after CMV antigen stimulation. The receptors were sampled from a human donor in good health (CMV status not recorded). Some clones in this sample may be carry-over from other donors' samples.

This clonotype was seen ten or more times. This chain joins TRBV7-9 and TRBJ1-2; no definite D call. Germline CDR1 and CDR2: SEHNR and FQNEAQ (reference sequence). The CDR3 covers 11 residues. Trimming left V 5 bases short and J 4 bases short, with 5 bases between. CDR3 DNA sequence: TGTGCCAGCAGCCTTTCCTATGGCTACACCTTC. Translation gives CASSLSYGYTF.

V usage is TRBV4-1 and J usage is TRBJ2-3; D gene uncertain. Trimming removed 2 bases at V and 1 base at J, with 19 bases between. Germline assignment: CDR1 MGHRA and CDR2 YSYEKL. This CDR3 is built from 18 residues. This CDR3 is CASSQPGWDGSGTDTQYF. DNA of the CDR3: TGCGCCAGCAGCCAACCCGGGTGGGATGGGTCTGGCACAGATACGCAGTATTTT.

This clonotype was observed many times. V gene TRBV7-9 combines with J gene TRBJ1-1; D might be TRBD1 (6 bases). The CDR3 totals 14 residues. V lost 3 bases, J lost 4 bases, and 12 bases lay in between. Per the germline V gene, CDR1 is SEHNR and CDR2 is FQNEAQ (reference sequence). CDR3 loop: CASSFAGEGTEAFF. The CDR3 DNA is TGTGCCAGCAGCTTTGCAGGGGAGGGCACTGAAGCTTTCTTT.

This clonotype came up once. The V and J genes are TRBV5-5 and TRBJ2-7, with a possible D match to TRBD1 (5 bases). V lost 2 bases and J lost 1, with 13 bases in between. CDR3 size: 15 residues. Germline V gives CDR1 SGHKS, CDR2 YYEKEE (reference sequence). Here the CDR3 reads CASSLVLGQSYEQYV. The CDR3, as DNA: TGTGCCAGCAGCTTAGTACTCGGACAATCCTACGAGCAGTACGTC.

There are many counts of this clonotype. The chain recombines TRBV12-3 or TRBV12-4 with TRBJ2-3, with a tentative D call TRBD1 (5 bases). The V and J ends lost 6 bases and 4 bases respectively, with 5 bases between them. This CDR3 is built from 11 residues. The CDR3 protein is CASRGPDTQYF. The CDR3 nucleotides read TGTGCCAGCAGGGGGCCAGATACGCAGTATTTT.

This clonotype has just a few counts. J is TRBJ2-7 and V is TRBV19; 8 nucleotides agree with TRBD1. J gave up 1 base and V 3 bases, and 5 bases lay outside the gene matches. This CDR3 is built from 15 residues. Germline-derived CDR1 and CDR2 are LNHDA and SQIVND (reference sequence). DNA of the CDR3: TGTGCCAGTAGTATTAGGACAGGGCCATCCTACGAGCAGTACTTC. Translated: CASSIRTGPSYEQYF.

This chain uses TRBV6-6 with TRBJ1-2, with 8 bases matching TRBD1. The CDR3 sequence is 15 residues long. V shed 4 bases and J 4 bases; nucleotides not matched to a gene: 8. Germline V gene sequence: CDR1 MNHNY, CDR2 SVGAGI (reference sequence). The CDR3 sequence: CASSFKTGELYGYTF. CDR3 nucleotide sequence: TGTGCCAGCAGTTTTAAGACAGGGGAACTCTATGGCTACACCTTC.